A single sample is the source of the 31 T cell receptor beta chains below, sequenced in a study of chemoradiotherapy in HPV16-positive cancers. Method: immunoSEQ multiplex PCR; TCRdb's copy keeps in-frame clones and lacks some. This repertoire shows 9,500 to 15,000 clones, about nine tenths found once; its top ten account for about 3%. The sample here was blood, taken from a patient who underwent chemoradiotherapy. The source is a human donor with HPV-associated anogenital cancer.

V and J are TRBV28 and TRBJ1-3, with TRBD1 matching 11 bases. CDR1 and CDR2 from the germline V gene are MDHEN and SYDVKM. The CDR3 is made up of 14 amino acids. The V gene end was trimmed by 6 bases and the J gene end by 7 bases; junction bases not matched to a gene: 5. DNA of the CDR3: TGTGCCAGCAGCCCGGGACAGGGGGGGAACACCATATATTTT. Translating gives CASSPGQGGNTIYF.

The genes are TRBV6-6 and TRBJ1-2; no definite D call. CDR3 length: 14 amino acids. Germline V lookup: CDR1 MNHNY, CDR2 SVGAGI (reference sequence). CDR3 in DNA: TGTGTCACCAGGAGCTTCACGGGGAACTATGGCTACACCTTC. This sequence encodes CVTRSFTGNYGYTF.

The chain couples TRBV7-9 to TRBJ2-1; 11 nucleotides line up with TRBD2. This CDR3 comprises 17 residues. Germline V gene data show CDR1 as SEHNR and CDR2 as FQNEAQ (reference sequence). The J segment lost 6 bases and the V segment lost 5 bases, leaving 12 bases of the junction unmatched. In DNA, the CDR3 is TGTGCCAGCAGCACAAGGACTAGCGGGCGGGTGCTCAATGAGCAGTTCTTC. The encoded protein is CASSTRTSGRVLNEQFF.

The chain carries TRBV29-1 and TRBJ1-4; D is uncertain. The CDR3 is made up of 13 amino acids. In germline, CDR1 is SQVTM, CDR2 ANQGSEA. V lost 3 bases and J lost 5, with 10 bases in between. In DNA form, the CDR3 reads TGCAGCGTTGAGCTACAACGAAATGAAAAACTGTTTTTT. As protein: CSVELQRNEKLFF.

The rearrangement uses TRBV2 and TRBJ2-7, with D possibly being TRBD1 (5 bases). Deletions cut 6 bases from V and 6 bases from J, with 12 bases between. Germline CDR1 SNHLY, CDR2 FYNNEI. The CDR3 has 12 residues. The CDR3 DNA reads TGTGCCAGCAGAGAGCAGGGTTCCGAGCAGTACTTC. Amino acids: CASREQGSEQYF.

The chain has TRBV19 and TRBJ1-2, with D possibly being TRBD1 (5 bases). Germline V gives CDR1 LNHDA, CDR2 SQIVND (reference sequence). Deletions cut 5 bases from V and 3 bases from J, with 10 bases between. This CDR3 has 13 residues. The CDR3 sequence is CASSPQGDYGYTF. DNA of the CDR3: TGTGCCAGTAGTCCCCAGGGTGACTATGGCTACACCTTC.

This rearrangement joins TRBV29-1 to TRBJ1-2, with TRBD1 matching 7 bases. Losses at the gene ends were 0 bases for V and 6 bases for J; bases not matched to a gene: 7. The CDR3 sequence is 14 residues long. Per the germline V gene, CDR1 is SQVTM and CDR2 is ANQGSEA. The CDR3 sequence is CSVEDRTGRHGYTF. The CDR3 nucleotides are TGCAGCGTTGAAGATCGGACAGGCCGTCATGGCTACACCTTC.

This rearrangement joins TRBV5-6 to TRBJ1-1; D is uncertain. Trimming stripped 0 bases from V and 5 bases from J, with 14 bases between. The CDR3 has 15 residues. The germline V gene has CDR1 SGHDT and CDR2 YYEEEE. As DNA, the CDR3 is TGTGCCAGCAGCTTGGTGGCACAGCTAACGACTGAAGCTTTCTTT. As protein: CASSLVAQLTTEAFF.

The chain employs TRBV18 and TRBJ1-3, with D uncertain. CDR1 and CDR2 from the germline V gene are KGHSH and LQKENI. V lost 2 bases and J 7 bases, leaving 12 bases between the germline ends. There are 14 residues in the CDR3. Here the CDR3 reads CASSPSLSGNTIYF. The CDR3 nucleotides read TGTGCCAGCTCACCATCACTGTCGGGTAACACCATATATTTT.

This rearrangement joins TRBV2 to TRBJ2-7, with 7 bases fitting TRBD2. With 5 bases clipped from V and 2 bases from J, the junction kept 9 bases outside the gene matches. CDR3 size: 15 residues. Germline V gives CDR1 SNHLY, CDR2 FYNNEI. CDR3 loop: CASSPTSMTTYEQYF. DNA of the CDR3: TGTGCCAGCAGTCCGACTAGCATGACGACCTACGAGCAGTACTTC.

The rearrangement links TRBV11-2 to TRBJ2-5, with D maybe TRBD2 (5 bases). Germline V gene data show CDR1 as SGHAT and CDR2 as FQNNGV. The CDR3 is 13 residues long. Trimming removed 2 bases from V and 2 bases from J, with 6 bases in between. The chain's CDR3 is CASSLTRQETQYF. In DNA, the CDR3 is TGTGCCAGCAGCTTAACTAGACAAGAGACCCAGTACTTC.

This clone was counted a single time. The chain has TRBV7-3 and TRBJ2-5; TRBD2 is a possible D gene (5 bases). The CDR3 is made up of 14 amino acids. V lost 4 bases and J 1 base, leaving 10 bases between the germline ends. CDR1 is SGHTA and CDR2 is FQGTGA in the germline V gene. The CDR3 DNA sequence: TGTGCCAGCAGCTCCGGAGGCAGCCAAGAGACCCAGTACTTC. Translation: CASSSGGSQETQYF.

The V call is TRBV7-2, the J call TRBJ2-3; D gene uncertain. V gave up 9 bases and J gave up 2 bases, with 9 bases separating them. The CDR3 sequence is 12 residues long. Germline loops: CDR1 SGHTA, CDR2 FQGNSA. In DNA form, the CDR3 reads TGTGCCAGTAGCCAGGTCACAGATACGCAGTATTTT. This gives the protein CASSQVTDTQYF.

J is TRBJ1-1 and V is TRBV30; the D is unclear. This CDR3 is built from 13 residues. Trimming took off 2 bases at V and 1 base at J, with 8 bases between the two ends. Germline V CDR1 and CDR2: GTSNPN, SVGIG (reference sequence). CDR3 in amino acids: CAWSRQENTEAFF. For the CDR3, the DNA is TGTGCCTGGAGTAGGCAGGAGAACACTGAAGCTTTCTTT.

The CDR3 coding sequence is TGTGCCAGCAGTGCCCTCAGGGGTGTGGGTAATGAAAAACTGTTTTTT. Protein: CASSALRGVGNEKLFF. The chain combines TRBV2 with TRBJ1-4; TRBD1 might be the D (6 bases). V shed 4 bases and J shed 4 bases, with 16 bases lying between them. This CDR3 is 16 amino acids long. Germline V lookup: CDR1 SNHLY, CDR2 FYNNEI.

V usage is TRBV28 and J usage is TRBJ2-7; 7 positions agree with TRBD1. The CDR3 contains 14 residues. Germline V gives CDR1 MDHEN, CDR2 SYDVKM. V gave up 6 bases and J gave up 4 bases; unmatched junction bases: 9. CDR3: CASRPTGKIYEQYF. In DNA, the CDR3 is TGTGCCAGCAGACCGACAGGGAAGATTTACGAGCAGTACTTC.

This rearrangement joins TRBV18 to TRBJ1-6, with 8 bases that match TRBD1. Germline V gives CDR1 KGHSH, CDR2 LQKENI. This CDR3 has 15 amino acids. J was trimmed by 5 bases and V by 4 bases; bases with no gene match: 4. CDR3 bases: TGTGCCAGCTCACGGGACAGGACCAATAATTCACCCCTCCACTTT. Translation: CASSRDRTNNSPLHF.

This clone was counted between two and nine times. V gene TRBV30 combines with J gene TRBJ1-1; D is undetermined. CDR3 length equals 11 residues. Per the germline V gene, CDR1 is GTSNPN and CDR2 is SVGIG (reference sequence). V was cut by 5 bases and J by 1 base, with 5 bases left in between. Here the CDR3 reads CAWGKNTEAFF. In DNA, the CDR3 is TGTGCCTGGGGGAAGAACACTGAAGCTTTCTTT. The full variable domain, completed using reference TRBV30 and TRBJ1-1, is SQTIHQWPATLVQPVGSPLSLECTVEGTSNPNLYWYRQAAGRGLQLLFYSVGIGQISSEVPQNLSASRPQDRQFILSSKKLLLSDSGFYLCAWGKNTEAFFGQGTRLTVV.

The chain is built from TRBV6-5 and TRBJ1-5, with TRBD1 matching over 8 bases. CDR3 length equals 14 residues. Germline V gives CDR1 MNHEY, CDR2 SVGAGI. With V trimmed by 4 bases and J by 2 bases, 1 base remained unmatched. The CDR3 DNA follows: TGTGCCAGCAGTTGGGGACAGGGCAATCAGCCCCAGCATTTT. It yields the protein CASSWGQGNQPQHF.

This clone occurred once. The rearrangement links TRBV2 to TRBJ2-6; perhaps D is TRBD1 or TRBD2 (5 bases each). The germline V and J ends were trimmed by 3 bases and 3 bases, with 6 bases remaining between them. The CDR3 loop spans 14 amino acids. Germline CDR1 is SNHLY and CDR2 is FYNNEI. In DNA, the CDR3 is TGTGCCAGCAGTGAGGGGGATGGGGCCAACGTCCTGACTTTC. Its protein is CASSEGDGANVLTF.

The chain recombines TRBV5-1 with TRBJ2-5, with D possibly called TRBD1 or TRBD2 (5 bases each). Germline CDR1 and CDR2: SGHRS and YFSETQ. V was pared by 0 bases and J by 5 bases, with 14 bases between. CDR3 length: 15 residues. CDR3 nucleotides: TGCGCCAGCAGCTTGGCCCCGGGACCCACGGAGACCCAGTACTTC. Its translation: CASSLAPGPTETQYF.

The rearrangement joins TRBV19 to TRBJ1-6, with D perhaps matching TRBD1 (6 bases). Germline loops: CDR1 LNHDA, CDR2 SQIVND (reference sequence). CDR3 size: 17 residues. Trimming cost V 5 bases and J 0 bases, with 14 bases left between them. Here the CDR3 DNA reads TGTGCCAGTAGTCCCCAAGACAGGACCTCCTATAATTCACCCCTCCACTTT. It codes for CASSPQDRTSYNSPLHF.

This clone was detected a few times. The chain carries TRBV5-8 and TRBJ1-5; maybe TRBD1 (6 bases). CDR1 and CDR2 from the germline V gene are SGHTS and YDEGEE. V lost 4 bases to trimming and J lost 7 bases, with 15 bases between them. CDR3 length: 14 amino acids. The DNA of the CDR3 is TGTGCCAGCAGCCCCCCAGGGGCCGGACAGCCCCAGCATTTT. Translating gives CASSPPGAGQPQHF.

V is TRBV13 and J is TRBJ2-7; D is perhaps TRBD2 (5 bases). This CDR3 spans 15 amino acids. Trimming removed 1 base at V and 2 bases at J, with 12 bases between. Germline-derived CDR1 and CDR2 are PRHDT and FYEKMQ (reference sequence). CDR3 loop: CASSLEGADTYEQYF. DNA of the CDR3: TGTGCCAGCAGCTTAGAGGGAGCGGATACCTACGAGCAGTACTTC.

This clone was seen only a few times. The gene calls are TRBV19 and TRBJ1-5; no reliable D call. With 5 bases removed from V and 4 bases from J, the gap between germline ends came to 6 bases. The CDR3 sequence is 12 residues long. Germline CDR1 LNHDA, CDR2 SQIVND (reference sequence). CDR3 region: CASSGGNQPQHF. The CDR3, as DNA: TGTGCCAGTAGTGGAGGTAATCAGCCCCAGCATTTT.

The J gene is TRBJ1-5, the V gene TRBV7-9, with 7 bases aligning to TRBD1. V lost 1 base, J lost 6 bases, and 6 bases stayed unmatched. The CDR3 length is 15 residues. Germline CDR1 and CDR2: SEHNR and FQNEAQ (reference sequence). This CDR3 reads CASSLGGTVSQPQHF. In nucleotides, the CDR3 is TGTGCCAGCAGCTTAGGGGGGACAGTCAGTCAGCCCCAGCATTTT.

CDR3 region: CASSFGPTDTQYF. The CDR3 DNA sequence: TGTGCCAGCAGCTTTGGGCCCACAGATACGCAGTATTTT. This chain connects TRBV7-9 to TRBJ2-3; D call uncertain. The CDR3 is 13 residues long. Between the trimmed V and J ends, which lost 3 bases and 2 bases, there was a span of 6 bases. Germline assignment: CDR1 SEHNR and CDR2 FQNEAQ (reference sequence).

The rearrangement uses TRBV19 and TRBJ2-1; possible D gene TRBD2, 5 bases. The CDR3 totals 16 residues. V lost 6 bases and J lost 6, with 21 bases in between. Germline V gene data show CDR1 as LNHDA and CDR2 as SQIVND (reference sequence). In nucleotides, the CDR3 is TGTGCCAGTAGCCGTAGACGTGCCCGAGAGGGCAATGAGCAGTTCTTC. Its protein is CASSRRRAREGNEQFF.

The genes are TRBV11-2 and TRBJ2-7; tentatively, D is TRBD1 or TRBD2 (7 bases each). CDR1 and CDR2 (germline): SGHAT, FQNNGV. The CDR3 totals 18 residues. Trimming pared 5 bases from V and 2 bases from J, leaving 25 bases between. This chain's CDR3 is CASSRQRQNAGGAYEQYF. CDR3 in DNA: TGTGCCAGCAGCCGTCAGAGACAAAACGCAGGGGGGGCCTACGAGCAGTACTTC. The full variable domain, with the rest looked up from reference TRBV11-2 and TRBJ2-7, is EAGVAQSPRYKIIEKRQSVAFWCNPISGHATLYWYQQILGQGPKLLIQFQNNGVVDDSQLPKDRFSAERLKGVDSTLKIQPAKLEDSAVYLCASSRQRQNAGGAYEQYFGPGTRLTVT.

V gene TRBV7-9 combines with J gene TRBJ1-1, with 7 nucleotides matching TRBD1. V was clipped by 5 bases and J by 5 bases; unmatched bases: 8. The germline V gene encodes CDR1 SEHNR and CDR2 FQNEAQ (reference sequence). The CDR3 extends over 14 amino acids. The CDR3 coding sequence is TGTGCCAGCAGCATGACAGGGTTAGCAACTGAAGCTTTCTTT. It encodes CASSMTGLATEAFF.

This clone was found once. The chain has TRBV5-1 and TRBJ2-1, with 7 bases aligning to TRBD2. The CDR3 spans 13 residues. Germline V gene lookup returns CDR1 SGHRS and CDR2 YFSETQ. Losses at the gene ends were 0 bases for V and 10 bases for J; bases not matched to a gene: 4. Here the CDR3 DNA reads TGCGCCAGCAGCTTGGGGACTAGAAACGAGCAGTTCTTC. Its translation: CASSLGTRNEQFF.